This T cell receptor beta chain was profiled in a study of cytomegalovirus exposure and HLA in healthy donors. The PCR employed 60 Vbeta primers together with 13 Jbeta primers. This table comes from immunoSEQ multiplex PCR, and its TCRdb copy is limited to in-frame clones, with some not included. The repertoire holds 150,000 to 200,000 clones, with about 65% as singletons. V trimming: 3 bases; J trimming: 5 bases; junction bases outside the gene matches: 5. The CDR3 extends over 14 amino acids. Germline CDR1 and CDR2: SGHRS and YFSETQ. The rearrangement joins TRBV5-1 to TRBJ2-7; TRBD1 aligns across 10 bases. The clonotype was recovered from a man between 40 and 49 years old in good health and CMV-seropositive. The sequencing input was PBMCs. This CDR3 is CASSSSGTGDEQYF. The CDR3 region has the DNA TGCGCCAGCAGCTCCTCGGGGACAGGGGACGAGCAGTACTTC.